This T cell receptor beta chain was recovered during a study of cytomegalovirus exposure and HLA in healthy donors (dated by TCRdb to between 2016 and 2019). With regard to the full study: According to a later analysis, the roughly 130 validation repertoires were produced on the same platform as the roughly 720 repertoires of the first cohort. The study aimed to test whether cataloging public T cell receptors could reveal signatures of past pathogen exposure. Besides the first cohort of some 670 subjects, a separate validation cohort made up of around 120 different subjects was used. The study combined high-throughput TCR immunosequencing, statistical association of individual TCRs with disease status, and machine learning to predict cytomegalovirus infection status. Findings and caveats that apply to the study as a whole: A later analysis found that TCRs clustered in the first cohort also tended to co-occur in the 110 or so validation repertoires, with just under 95% of cluster scores above 0. A later analysis lacked HLA typing for the validation cohort, so it scored co-occurrence in that cohort across all 120 repertoires. The study listed 164 TCR beta chains as associated with cytomegalovirus. Three of the identified cytomegalovirus-associated TCR beta chains were confirmed in vitro to be specific for cytomegalovirus antigens. Cytomegalovirus status was reported to be diagnosed by the classifier with high specificity and sensitivity in both the original and validation cohorts. Most TCR sequences were seen in very few donors, while some public TCRs were found in many individuals. According to the authors, the approach could potentially be generalized to other disease states and immunological phenotypes.

In this sample, this clone turned up once. Its specific antigen is unknown. Base qualities were left out, and no much larger clone turns up one base away. Donors formed part of the validation cohort, which comprised 120 subjects and was distinct from the first cohort of 550 to 850 subjects. Library preparation was by the immunoSEQ multiplex PCR assay. On the study's bioinformatics: A statistical classification framework was built to diagnose cytomegalovirus status from the catalog of TCR beta chain sequences. TCRdb retrieved this table from immuneACCESS and kept in-frame rearrangements only. Not all clones are present; in checked studies, unresolved V genes account for under half, and no reason is known for the remainder. That table supplies the V and J calls and clone size; D and trimming were determined from the DNA. The sample contains some 120,000 clones, roughly 87% of them found a single time. The top ten constitute approximately 1% of the sample.

The CDR3 measures 16 amino acids from cysteine to phenylalanine. Left in the record is the CDR3 DNA by itself, 48 bases read in frame from the first base. Compared with germline, V lacks 4 bases and J lacks 5 bases; bases without a gene match: 11. The germline V gene gives CDR1 as SGHDT and CDR2 as YYEEEE. Sequencing input: PBMCs. The sequence was collected from a woman younger than 30 in good health and CMV-seronegative. The chain is made from TRBV5-6 and TRBJ1-2, with TRBD1 identical over 10 junction bases. The DNA reads TGTGCCAGCAGCGCACCCGGGACAGGGGTTGTTTATGGCTACACCTTC. It encodes CASSAPGTGVVYGYTF.